Here is one TCR beta chain with its context. Its antigen remains unidentified. The sample originates from a study of T-cell reconstitution after alpha-beta-depleted transplantation in children. Study-level findings and limits: Two months or so post-transplant, alpha-beta T cells reportedly derived from several hundred expanded graft clones. Counts and diversity of T cells one year after transplant came mostly from newly produced T cells. Day-60 TCRbeta diversity that was high in some patients was derived from surviving recipient T cells and thymic progenitors.

Trimming removed 6 bases from V and 0 bases from J; junction bases left unmatched: 3. In germline, CDR1 is WSHSY, CDR2 SAAADI. The CDR3 is 14 amino acids. Preparation of the TCRbeta library was carried out with unique molecular identifiers. TCRdb re-derived calls from the PCR reads in MiXCR, one entry per CDR3 protein. The sample has some 290,000 distinct CDR3 sequences; over 20% are singletons. The TCR comes from a male patient younger than 18 who had a stem cell transplant for acute lymphoblastic leukemia, so the T cells may come from the graft donor. Source: PBMCs, mostly from graft donor cells, taken 180 days after TCRalphabeta/CD19-depleted stem cell transplant. The rearrangement uses TRBV10-2 and TRBJ2-7, with 9 bases aligning to TRBD1. CDR3 coding DNA: TGCGCCAGCAGGACAGGGGGTTACTCCTACGAGCAGTACTTC. Amino acids: CASRTGGYSYEQYF.